These T cell receptor beta chains were read from a single sample in a study of OX40 agonist ivuxolimab in advanced cancers. The repertoire was sequenced with immunoSEQ multiplex PCR; TCRdb's copy has only in-frame clones and lacks some. The table includes approximately 82,000 clones, 80% to 90% detected once. The specimen comprised CD4+ or CD8+ T cells sorted from blood, sampled in a trial of the OX40 agonist ivuxolimab. The receptor set was obtained from an adult with an advanced solid tumor such as melanoma, head and neck, liver or kidney cancer. CDR3s include the opening cysteine and the closing phenylalanine or tryptophan.

TRBV7-9,CASSRQGGSPLHF
TRBV5-6,CASSLLREGSDEQFF
TRBV5-1,CASSYGQGGDTF
TRBV6-1,CASSAKGVSTDTQYF
TRBV9,CASSRKTSGGPDTQYF
TRBV7-6,CASSPTWSSQETQYF
TRBV4-2,CASSLGQGAETQYF
TRBV10-2,CASSESKSTGRSEQYF
TRBV2,CASSLTGTSTNEQFF
TRBV5-1,CASSPGPNTEAFF
TRBV9,CASSVFRGTGELFF
TRBV19,CASSKSTDTQYF
TRBV28,CASSLDRGSRETQYF
TRBV28,CASAPAGSGSGDTQYF
TRBV7-9,CASSIEDRGETQYF
TRBV5-1,CASSLVGGDTQYF
TRBV28,CASSSGGLAGEYGQYF
TRBV6-1,CASSETASVEYEQYF
TRBV10-3,CATNPQGTWFF
TRBV30,CAWSAGGGLTEAFF
TRBV28,CASSSADFVAGGNNEQFF
TRBV5-1,CASSRVTSGGGNEQFF
TRBV5-1,CASSQDGTGAYEQYF
TRBV28,CASSNGGYSHNEQFF
TRBV11-2,CASSSLTSGSGTQYF